This entry lists 26 T cell receptor beta chains sequenced from one sample in a study of T-cell reconstitution after alpha-beta-depleted transplantation in children. Preparation of the TCRbeta library involved a method that used unique molecular identifiers. TCRdb independently ran MiXCR on the PCR reads; one entry per CDR3 protein. The data contain around 530,000 distinct CDR3 sequences, approximately 32% of them singletons. Specimen: PBMCs from the stem cell graft donor, collected from the stem cell graft. The receptor set was obtained from a human donor who donated a stem cell graft to a child with aplastic anemia.

The chain combines TRBV9 with TRBJ1-1; maybe TRBD1 (5 bases). CDR1 and CDR2 (germline): SGDLS, YYNGEE. This CDR3 is 15 amino acids long. The V and J ends lost 0 bases and 1 base respectively, with 10 bases between them. CDR3 sequence reads: CASSVDQGRNTEAFF. In nucleotides, the CDR3 is TGTGCCAGCAGCGTAGATCAGGGAAGGAACACTGAAGCTTTCTTT.

This clonotype was observed a few times. The V call is TRBV10-3, the J call TRBJ2-5; 9 nucleotides align to TRBD2. The CDR3 runs to 14 residues. V lost 6 bases, J lost 3 bases, and 5 bases stayed unmatched. CDR1 ENHRY and CDR2 SYGVKD come from the germline V gene. CDR3 loop: CAISGVAGEETQYF. DNA for the CDR3: TGTGCCATCAGCGGGGTAGCGGGAGAAGAGACCCAGTACTTC.

This clonotype was recorded a few times. This rearrangement joins TRBV20-1 to TRBJ2-3, with 7 bases aligning to TRBD1. The CDR3 is made up of 15 amino acids. In germline, CDR1 is DFQATT, CDR2 SNEGSKA (reference sequence). Unmatched junction bases numbered 17, after V lost 6 bases and J lost 8 bases. The CDR3 spells CSAGRAWTGQGTQYF. The CDR3, as DNA: TGCAGTGCCGGAAGGGCTTGGACAGGTCAGGGTACGCAGTATTTT.

This chain joins TRBV19 and TRBJ1-5; D gene ambiguous. The germline V gene encodes CDR1 LNHDA and CDR2 SQIVND (reference sequence). V shed 3 bases and J shed 11 bases, with 8 bases lying between them. This CDR3 has 11 amino acids. This CDR3 is CASSILGTQHF. The CDR3 nucleotides read TGTGCCAGTAGTATCCTGGGAACCCAGCATTTT.

This clonotype was seen only a few times. The chain recombines TRBV4-3 with TRBJ1-5; no clear D gene. Trimming removed 0 bases at V and 3 bases at J, with 9 bases between. Germline-derived CDR1 and CDR2 are LGHNA and YSLEER. The CDR3 spans 15 residues. In nucleotides, the CDR3 is TGCGCCAGCAGCCAAGACAGCAATCTCAATCAGCCCCAGCATTTT. Translation gives CASSQDSNLNQPQHF.

The sample holds a few counts of this clonotype. The V call is TRBV18, the J call TRBJ2-1, with 14 bases fitting TRBD2. The junction had 4 bases not matched to a gene; V was cut back by 0 bases and J by 6 bases. This CDR3 comprises 17 residues. Germline V lookup: CDR1 KGHSH, CDR2 LQKENI. This CDR3 is CASSPPAGTSGSNEQFF. The CDR3 nucleotides are TGTGCCAGCTCACCACCGGCGGGGACTAGCGGGAGCAATGAGCAGTTCTTC.

This chain joins TRBV5-1 and TRBJ1-1; D ambiguous. CDR3 length equals 14 residues. From germline, CDR1 is SGHRS and CDR2 YFSETQ. Between the trimmed V and J ends, which lost 0 bases and 4 bases, there was a span of 10 bases. CDR3 DNA: TGCGCCAGCAGCTTGGGATCGCGAAGCACTGAAGCTTTCTTT. Translated: CASSLGSRSTEAFF.

This rearrangement joins TRBV24-1 to TRBJ1-1; possibly TRBD1 for D (5 bases). Germline assignment: CDR1 KGHDR and CDR2 SFDVKD. This CDR3 is built from 14 residues. V lost 5 bases, J lost 1 base, and 10 bases lay in between. In nucleotides, the CDR3 is TGTGCCACCAGTGGAGCAGGGAGGAACACTGAAGCTTTCTTT. Its protein is CATSGAGRNTEAFF.

This clonotype came up a few times. The chain carries TRBV5-1 and TRBJ2-7; TRBD1 matches 7 bases. V shed 4 bases and J 6 bases; nucleotides not matched to a gene: 4. The germline V gene encodes CDR1 SGHRS and CDR2 YFSETQ. The CDR3 spans 12 residues. The CDR3 protein is CASSVDRAEQYF. DNA for the CDR3: TGCGCCAGCAGCGTAGACAGGGCCGAGCAGTACTTC.

The chain employs TRBV5-6 and TRBJ2-4, with 13 positions matching TRBD2. The CDR3 consists of 18 residues. Germline V lookup: CDR1 SGHDT, CDR2 YYEEEE. V lost 4 bases and J lost 0; bases outside the gene matches: 7. The CDR3 sequence: CASSVLAGGDLAKNIQYF. The CDR3 DNA sequence: TGTGCCAGCAGCGTACTAGCGGGGGGGGACCTAGCCAAAAACATTCAGTACTTC.

The chain uses TRBV29-1 and TRBJ2-7; TRBD1 aligns across 7 bases. Germline CDR1 and CDR2: SQVTM and ANQGSEA. The CDR3 length is 16 residues. Germline trimming cut 4 bases from V and 4 bases from J; bases unmatched to any gene: 16. CDR3 sequence reads: CSVANRGMSGSYEQYF. The CDR3 coding sequence is TGCAGCGTTGCAAACAGGGGAATGAGTGGGTCTTACGAGCAGTACTTC.

This sequence joins TRBV7-2 and TRBJ1-5; D is undetermined. V was shortened by 5 bases and J by 3 bases, with 8 bases between the two germline ends. The CDR3 length is 13 residues. Per the germline V gene, CDR1 is SGHTA and CDR2 is FQGNSA. The CDR3 reads CASSPVPNQPQHF. CDR3 bases: TGTGCCAGCAGCCCAGTTCCCAATCAGCCCCAGCATTTT. The full variable domain, with the rest looked up from reference TRBV7-2 and TRBJ1-5, is GAGVSQSPSNKVTEKGKDVELRCDPISGHTALYWYRQSLGQGLEFLIYFQGNSAPDKSGLPSDRFSAERTGGSVSTLTIQRTQQEDSAVYLCASSPVPNQPQHFGDGTRLSIL.

DNA for the CDR3: TGCAGTGCTGCCGGGACTAGCGGGATGCGGGAGCAGTTCTTC. Translating it yields CSAAGTSGMREQFF. The V call is TRBV20-1, the J call TRBJ2-1, with 13 bases that match TRBD2. Germline V gene lookup returns CDR1 DFQATT and CDR2 SNEGSKA (reference sequence). The V gene end was trimmed by 5 bases and the J gene end by 10 bases; junction bases not matched to a gene: 8. The length of the CDR3 is 14 residues.

This clonotype was seen only a few times. This chain links TRBV6-5 with TRBJ1-1; D unclear. The CDR3 is made up of 14 amino acids. V shed 0 bases and J shed 1 base, with 6 bases lying between them. Per the germline V gene, CDR1 is MNHEY and CDR2 is SVGAGI. For the CDR3, the DNA is TGTGCCAGCAGTTACTCGGCACCGAACACTGAAGCTTTCTTT. This codes for CASSYSAPNTEAFF.

A few counts support this clonotype. The chain couples TRBV20-1 to TRBJ2-1; 14 bases agree with TRBD2. The CDR3 is 16 residues long. Germline trimming cut 5 bases from V and 6 bases from J; bases unmatched to any gene: 9. The V gene's germline CDR1 is DFQATT and CDR2 SNEGSKA (reference sequence). The CDR3 region is CSAGGTSGRRANEQFF. CDR3 sequence (DNA): TGCAGTGCTGGTGGGACTAGCGGGAGAAGAGCCAATGAGCAGTTCTTC.

The chain links TRBV29-1 to TRBJ1-4; D is uncertain. V was shortened by 6 bases and J by 0 bases, with 14 bases between the two germline ends. The CDR3 runs 15 residues. CDR1 is SQVTM, CDR2 ANQGSEA, per germline. The CDR3 sequence: CSVHLVKATNEKLFF. CDR3 nucleotides: TGCAGCGTCCATTTGGTAAAGGCAACTAATGAAAAACTGTTTTTT.

The chain carries TRBV4-3 and TRBJ2-3, with D unclear. Germline CDR1 LGHNA, CDR2 YSLEER. The CDR3 is made up of 13 amino acids. The V end was cut by 0 bases, the J end by 6 bases, with 7 bases between. CDR3 DNA: TGCGCCAGCAGCCAAGATTTGGGGGATACGCAGTATTTT. Translating it yields CASSQDLGDTQYF.

V is TRBV30 and J is TRBJ1-5; D gene ambiguous. This CDR3 region has 14 residues. Germline assignment: CDR1 GTSNPN and CDR2 SVGIG (reference sequence). The germline V and J ends were trimmed by 1 base and 2 bases, with 9 bases remaining between them. The CDR3 spells CAWSGESGNQPQHF. CDR3 bases: TGTGCCTGGAGTGGGGAGTCGGGCAATCAGCCCCAGCATTTT.

This clonotype was detected only a few times. V usage is TRBV24-1 and J usage is TRBJ2-7, with 11 positions matching TRBD1. V dropped 3 bases and J dropped 1; count of bases not matched to a gene: 4. CDR1 and CDR2 from the germline V gene are KGHDR and SFDVKD. This CDR3 comprises 16 residues. CDR3 residues: CATSDVGTGGSYEQYF. Written as DNA, the CDR3 is TGTGCCACCAGTGATGTTGGGACAGGGGGATCCTACGAGCAGTACTTC.

Many counts were recorded for this clonotype. The chain employs TRBV6-2 or TRBV6-3 and TRBJ2-1, with D perhaps assigned TRBD1 or TRBD2 (5 bases each). With 8 bases removed from V and 6 bases from J, the gap between germline ends came to 8 bases. Germline assignment: CDR1 MNHEY and CDR2 SVGEGT. The CDR3 runs to 11 residues. The CDR3 nucleotides are TGTGCCAGCCTCGGGGCCAATGAGCAGTTCTTC. Its translation: CASLGANEQFF.

On this clonotype itself: A read error may account for a junction end that differs from germline. The chain links TRBV12-3 or TRBV12-4 to TRBJ1-1; D is perhaps TRBD1 (5 bases). This CDR3 region has 13 residues. This CDR3 reads CASSFGGMTEVFF. CDR3 sequence (DNA): TGTGCCAGCAGTTTCGGGGGAATGACTGAAGTTTTCTTT.

This clonotype has just a few counts. This rearrangement joins TRBV6-5 to TRBJ2-2; 7 nucleotides line up with TRBD1. This CDR3 has 16 residues. Losses at the gene ends were 0 bases for V and 1 base for J; bases not matched to a gene: 2. Germline CDR1 and CDR2: MNHEY and SVGAGI. The CDR3 is CASSYSNRGNTGELFF. The CDR3 DNA reads as TGTGCCAGCAGTTACTCTAACAGGGGGAACACCGGGGAGCTGTTTTTT.

This clonotype was counted only a few times. The rearrangement links TRBV6-1 to TRBJ1-2; a weak D match, TRBD1 (5 bases). Deletions cut 5 bases from V and 4 bases from J, with 17 bases between. The CDR3 is 15 residues long. CDR1 is MNHNS and CDR2 is SASEGT in the germline V gene. CDR3 bases: TGTGCCAGCAGTCTAACAGCGATAGGGGCCTATGGCTACACCTTC. Encoded protein: CASSLTAIGAYGYTF.

The chain has TRBV27 and TRBJ1-2; weak D call: TRBD1 (6 bases). The CDR3 runs 14 residues. With 0 bases removed from V and 7 bases from J, the gap between germline ends came to 12 bases. Germline lookup yields CDR1 MNHEY and CDR2 SMNVEV (reference sequence). This CDR3 is CASSLSLGAGGYTF. CDR3 in DNA: TGTGCCAGCAGTTTATCGTTGGGGGCCGGTGGCTACACCTTC.

The chain employs TRBV20-1 and TRBJ1-3; D may be TRBD1 (5 bases). V was trimmed by 3 bases and J by 0 bases, leaving 12 bases between them. CDR3 size: 15 residues. CDR1 is DFQATT, CDR2 SNEGSKA, per germline (reference sequence). CDR3 sequence: CSASIDSSSGNTIYF. CDR3 bases: TGCAGTGCTAGCATAGACAGCAGCTCTGGAAACACCATATATTTT.

This clonotype was found a few times. The chain combines TRBV25-1 with TRBJ2-7, with D perhaps matching TRBD2 (5 bases). The CDR3 loop spans 13 amino acids. V lost 7 bases and J lost 5, with 15 bases in between. In germline, CDR1 is MGHDK, CDR2 SYGVNS. In nucleotides, the CDR3 is TGTGCCAGCACACGGGGATCGGGTGACGAGCAGTACTTC. The encoded protein is CASTRGSGDEQYF.